The 6 T cell receptor beta chains below all came from one sample that was sequenced in a study of blood T cell repertoires in COVID-19. Method: immunoSEQ multiplex PCR; TCRdb's copy keeps in-frame clones and lacks some. The repertoire consists of 150,000 to 200,000 clones, with roughly 88% occurring once and the leading ten covering roughly 9%. The sample comprised peripheral blood. The receptors here all came from a woman older than 75 with active or convalescent COVID-19.

The rearrangement joins TRBV3-1 (or the pseudogene TRBV3-2) to TRBJ2-7, with 7 nucleotides matching TRBD2. There are 15 residues in the CDR3. Losses at the gene ends were 4 bases for V and 2 bases for J; bases not matched to a gene: 8. The V gene's germline CDR1 is LGHDT and CDR2 YNNKEL (reference sequence). The DNA for the CDR3 is TGTGCCAGCAGCCCCGGGGAGGGAGTCACCTACGAGCAGTACTTC. It is translated as CASSPGEGVTYEQYF.

CDR3: CASSLASIGGSSEQYF. In DNA form, the CDR3 reads TGCGCCAGCAGCTTGGCCTCGATAGGGGGCTCATCCGAGCAGTACTTC. The J gene is TRBJ2-7, the V gene TRBV5-1; TRBD1 aligns across 7 bases. There are 16 residues in the CDR3. The V segment lost 0 bases and the J segment 6 bases; nucleotides outside the gene matches: 12. Germline CDR1 reads SGHRS; CDR2 reads YFSETQ.

V is TRBV18 and J is TRBJ1-1; D gene ambiguous. Germline CDR1 is KGHSH and CDR2 is LQKENI. The CDR3 loop spans 13 amino acids. V lost 6 bases to trimming and J lost 1 base, with 9 bases between them. For the CDR3, the DNA is TGTGCCAGCTCCCTTCCGTCGAACACTGAAGCTTTCTTT. It codes for CASSLPSNTEAFF.

Only a few counts were recorded for this clone. V and J are TRBV6-6 and TRBJ1-1; perhaps TRBD1 as D (6 bases). CDR1 MNHNY and CDR2 SVGAGI come from the germline V gene (reference sequence). Between the trimmed V and J ends, which lost 6 bases and 5 bases, there was a span of 22 bases. This CDR3 region has 16 residues. As DNA, the CDR3 is TGTGCCAGCAGGGTGATACAGGGCCCTCTTGGGACTGAAGCTTTCTTT. Translated, it gives CASRVIQGPLGTEAFF.

CDR3 DNA sequence: TGTGCCAGCAGCTCTGGGACTAGCGGGGGGCGGGCCCAGTACTTC. Translating it yields CASSSGTSGGRAQYF. The gene calls are TRBV7-9 and TRBJ2-5; the match to TRBD2 covers 15 bases. Germline V gene sequence: CDR1 SEHNR, CDR2 FQNEAQ (reference sequence). The CDR3 is made up of 15 amino acids. Trimming at V came to 4 bases and at J to 9 bases, leaving 6 bases not matched to a gene.

For the CDR3, the DNA is TGCAGCGTTGACAGGGGGAACACCGGGGAGCTGTTTTTT. It is translated as CSVDRGNTGELFF. The chain joins TRBV29-1 to TRBJ2-2; D perhaps matches TRBD1 (6 bases). Trimming took 3 bases from V and 1 from J, leaving 6 bases between them. This CDR3 is 13 amino acids long. Looked up from germline, CDR1 is SQVTM and CDR2 is ANQGSEA.